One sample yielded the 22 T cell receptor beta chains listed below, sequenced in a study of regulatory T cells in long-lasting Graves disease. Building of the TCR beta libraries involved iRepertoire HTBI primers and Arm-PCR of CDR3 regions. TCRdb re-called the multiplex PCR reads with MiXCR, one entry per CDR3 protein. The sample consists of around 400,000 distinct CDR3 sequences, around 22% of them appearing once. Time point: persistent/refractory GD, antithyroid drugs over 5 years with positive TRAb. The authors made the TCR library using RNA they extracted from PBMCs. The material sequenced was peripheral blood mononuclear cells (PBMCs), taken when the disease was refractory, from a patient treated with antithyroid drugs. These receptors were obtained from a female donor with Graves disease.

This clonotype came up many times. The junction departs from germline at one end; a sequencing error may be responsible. The CDR3 loop is CASGLTWGSEQYF. The CDR3 DNA is TGTGCCAGCGGTTTGACTTGGGGAAGCGAGCAGTACTTC. The gene calls are TRBV28 and TRBJ2-7; the D is unclear. Germline CDR1 MDHEN, CDR2 SYDVKM. The CDR3 has 13 amino acids.

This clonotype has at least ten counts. In nucleotides, the CDR3 is TGTGCCCTTCCCCACCCTGGACCCCGGGACAGGGGTAAAAACATTCAGTACTTC. Translation: CALPHPGPRDRGKNIQYF. The genes are TRBV28 and TRBJ2-4, with 10 bases lining up with TRBD1. This CDR3 contains 18 residues. The junction had 20 bases not matched to a gene; V was cut back by 11 bases and J by 4 bases. The germline V gene has CDR1 MDHEN and CDR2 SYDVKM.

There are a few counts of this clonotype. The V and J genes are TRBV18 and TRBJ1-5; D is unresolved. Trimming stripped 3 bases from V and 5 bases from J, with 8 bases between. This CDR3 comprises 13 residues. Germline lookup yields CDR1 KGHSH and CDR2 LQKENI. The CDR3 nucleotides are TGTGCCAGCTCACCCGGGGTCCATCAGCCCCAGCATTTT. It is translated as CASSPGVHQPQHF.

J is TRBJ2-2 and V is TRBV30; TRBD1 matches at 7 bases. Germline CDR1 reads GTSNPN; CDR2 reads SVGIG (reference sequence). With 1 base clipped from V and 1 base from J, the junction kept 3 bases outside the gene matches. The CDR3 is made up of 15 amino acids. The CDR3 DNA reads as TGTGCCTGGAGTGCGGGACAGTGGAACACCGGGGAGCTGTTTTTT. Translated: CAWSAGQWNTGELFF.

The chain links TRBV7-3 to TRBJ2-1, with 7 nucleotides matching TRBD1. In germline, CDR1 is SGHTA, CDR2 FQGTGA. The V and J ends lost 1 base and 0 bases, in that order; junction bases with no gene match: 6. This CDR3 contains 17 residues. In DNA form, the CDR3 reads TGTGCCAGCAGCTTAAAGGGGACAGTAAGCTCCTACAATGAGCAGTTCTTC. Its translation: CASSLKGTVSSYNEQFF.

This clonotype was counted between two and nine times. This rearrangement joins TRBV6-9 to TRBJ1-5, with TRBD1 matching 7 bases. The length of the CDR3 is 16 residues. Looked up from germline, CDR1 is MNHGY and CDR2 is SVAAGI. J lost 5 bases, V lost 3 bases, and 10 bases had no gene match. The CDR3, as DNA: TGTGCCAGCAGTTACAGATGGCAGGGACAGCATCAGCCCCAGCATTTT. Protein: CASSYRWQGQHQPQHF.

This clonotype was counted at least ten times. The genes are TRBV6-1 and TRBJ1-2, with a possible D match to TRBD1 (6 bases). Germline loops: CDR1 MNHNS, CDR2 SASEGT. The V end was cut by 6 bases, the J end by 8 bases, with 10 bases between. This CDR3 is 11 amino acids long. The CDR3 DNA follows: TGTGCCAGCAGCAACCAGGGGGGCTACACCTTC. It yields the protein CASSNQGGYTF.

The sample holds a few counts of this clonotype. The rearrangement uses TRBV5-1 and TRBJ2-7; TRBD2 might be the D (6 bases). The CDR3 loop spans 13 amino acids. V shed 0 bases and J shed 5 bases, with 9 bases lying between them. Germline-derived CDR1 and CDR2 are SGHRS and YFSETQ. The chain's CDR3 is CASSLVAGNEQYF. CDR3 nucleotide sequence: TGCGCCAGCAGCTTGGTGGCGGGGAACGAGCAGTACTTC.

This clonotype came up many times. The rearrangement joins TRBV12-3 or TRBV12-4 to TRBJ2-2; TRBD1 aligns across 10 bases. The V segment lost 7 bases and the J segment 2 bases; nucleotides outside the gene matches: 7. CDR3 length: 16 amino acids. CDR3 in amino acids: CASIYGQGDNTGELFF. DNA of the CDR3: TGTGCCAGCATTTATGGACAGGGGGATAACACCGGGGAGCTGTTTTTT.

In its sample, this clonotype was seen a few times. DNA for the CDR3: TGTGCCAGCAGCTTAAGGGCCGAACTCTCTGGGGCCAACGTCCTGACTTTC. This sequence encodes CASSLRAELSGANVLTF. The rearrangement links TRBV7-2 to TRBJ2-6, with no clear D. The CDR3 is 17 residues long. V was clipped by 2 bases and J by 0 bases, with 11 bases between them. The germline CDR1 and CDR2 sequences are SGHTA and FQGNSA.

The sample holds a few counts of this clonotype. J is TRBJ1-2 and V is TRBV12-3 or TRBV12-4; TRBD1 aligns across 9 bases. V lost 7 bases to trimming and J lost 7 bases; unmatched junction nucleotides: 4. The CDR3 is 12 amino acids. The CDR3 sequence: CASKGTGTGYTF. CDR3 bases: TGTGCCAGCAAAGGGACAGGGACTGGCTACACCTTC.

As DNA, the CDR3 is TGTGCCAGCAGCGAGGGACAGGGGGTCACTGGCTACACCTTC. Residues: CASSEGQGVTGYTF. V usage is TRBV2 and J usage is TRBJ1-2, with 11 bases fitting TRBD1. The CDR3 is 14 residues long. With 6 bases clipped from V and 7 bases from J, the junction kept 7 bases outside the gene matches. Germline V lookup: CDR1 SNHLY, CDR2 FYNNEI.

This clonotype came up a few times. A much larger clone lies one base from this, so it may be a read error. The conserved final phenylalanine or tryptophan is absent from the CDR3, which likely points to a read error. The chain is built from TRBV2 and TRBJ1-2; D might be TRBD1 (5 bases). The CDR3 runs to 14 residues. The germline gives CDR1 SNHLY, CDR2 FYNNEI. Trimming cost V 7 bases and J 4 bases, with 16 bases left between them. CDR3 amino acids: CASKAIGTSYGYTL. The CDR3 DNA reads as TGTGCCAGCAAAGCCATAGGGACTAGCTATGGCTACACCCTC.

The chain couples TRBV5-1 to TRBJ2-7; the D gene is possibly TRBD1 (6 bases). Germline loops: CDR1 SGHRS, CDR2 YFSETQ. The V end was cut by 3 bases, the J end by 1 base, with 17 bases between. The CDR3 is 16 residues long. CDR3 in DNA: TGCGCCAGCAGCTCGGGACATCCAACCCAATCCTACGAGCAGTACTTC. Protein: CASSSGHPTQSYEQYF.

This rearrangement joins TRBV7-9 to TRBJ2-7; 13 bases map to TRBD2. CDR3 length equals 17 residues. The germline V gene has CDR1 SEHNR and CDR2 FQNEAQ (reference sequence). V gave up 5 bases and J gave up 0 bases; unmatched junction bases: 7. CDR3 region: CASSPATSGRYSYEQYF. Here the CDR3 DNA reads TGTGCCAGCAGCCCCGCGACTAGCGGGAGGTACTCCTACGAGCAGTACTTC.

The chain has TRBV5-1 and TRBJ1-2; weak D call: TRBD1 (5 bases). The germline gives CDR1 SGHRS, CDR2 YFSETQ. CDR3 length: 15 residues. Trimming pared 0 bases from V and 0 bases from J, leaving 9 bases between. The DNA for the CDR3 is TGCGCCAGCAGCTTGGTGGGGGGAGCTAACTATGGCTACACCTTC. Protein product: CASSLVGGANYGYTF.

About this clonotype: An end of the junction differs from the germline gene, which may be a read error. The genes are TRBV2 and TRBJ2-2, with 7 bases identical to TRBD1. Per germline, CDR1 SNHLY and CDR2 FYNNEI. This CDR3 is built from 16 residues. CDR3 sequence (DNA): TGTGACAGCAGTATCCGGGACAGCTGGAACACCGGGGAGCTGTTTTTT. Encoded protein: CDSSIRDSWNTGELFF.

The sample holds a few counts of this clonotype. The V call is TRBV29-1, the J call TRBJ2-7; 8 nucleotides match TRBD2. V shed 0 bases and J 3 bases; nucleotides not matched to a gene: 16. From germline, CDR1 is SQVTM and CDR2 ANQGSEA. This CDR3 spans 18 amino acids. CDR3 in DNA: TGCAGCGTTGAAGATGAGGTCGGGAGGGGCGGGAGCATCTACGAGCAGTACTTC. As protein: CSVEDEVGRGGSIYEQYF.

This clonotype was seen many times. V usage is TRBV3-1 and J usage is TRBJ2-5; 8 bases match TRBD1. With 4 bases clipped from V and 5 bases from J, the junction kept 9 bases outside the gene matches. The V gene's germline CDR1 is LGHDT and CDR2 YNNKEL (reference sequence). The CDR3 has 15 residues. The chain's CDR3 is CASSLRTGLRETQYF. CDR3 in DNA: TGTGCCAGCAGCCTCCGGACAGGGTTGCGCGAGACCCAGTACTTC.

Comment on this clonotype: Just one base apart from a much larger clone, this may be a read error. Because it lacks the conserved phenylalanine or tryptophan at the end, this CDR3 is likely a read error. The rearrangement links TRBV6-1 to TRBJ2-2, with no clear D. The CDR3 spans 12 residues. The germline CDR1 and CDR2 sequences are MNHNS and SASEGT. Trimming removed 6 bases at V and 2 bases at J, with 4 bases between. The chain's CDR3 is CASRSNTGELFS. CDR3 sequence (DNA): TGTGCCAGCAGATCAAACACCGGGGAGCTGTTTTCT.

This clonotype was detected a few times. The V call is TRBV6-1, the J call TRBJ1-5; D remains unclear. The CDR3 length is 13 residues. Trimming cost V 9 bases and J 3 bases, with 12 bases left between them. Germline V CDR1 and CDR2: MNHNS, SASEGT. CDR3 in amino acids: CASRATINQPQHF. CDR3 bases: TGTGCCAGTAGAGCGACAATCAATCAGCCCCAGCATTTT.

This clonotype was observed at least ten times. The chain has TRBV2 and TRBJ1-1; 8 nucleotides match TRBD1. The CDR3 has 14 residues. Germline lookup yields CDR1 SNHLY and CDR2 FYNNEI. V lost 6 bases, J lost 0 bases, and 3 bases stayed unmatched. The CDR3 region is CASRMDRVNTEAFF. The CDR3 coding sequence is TGTGCCAGCAGGATGGACAGGGTGAACACTGAAGCTTTCTTT.